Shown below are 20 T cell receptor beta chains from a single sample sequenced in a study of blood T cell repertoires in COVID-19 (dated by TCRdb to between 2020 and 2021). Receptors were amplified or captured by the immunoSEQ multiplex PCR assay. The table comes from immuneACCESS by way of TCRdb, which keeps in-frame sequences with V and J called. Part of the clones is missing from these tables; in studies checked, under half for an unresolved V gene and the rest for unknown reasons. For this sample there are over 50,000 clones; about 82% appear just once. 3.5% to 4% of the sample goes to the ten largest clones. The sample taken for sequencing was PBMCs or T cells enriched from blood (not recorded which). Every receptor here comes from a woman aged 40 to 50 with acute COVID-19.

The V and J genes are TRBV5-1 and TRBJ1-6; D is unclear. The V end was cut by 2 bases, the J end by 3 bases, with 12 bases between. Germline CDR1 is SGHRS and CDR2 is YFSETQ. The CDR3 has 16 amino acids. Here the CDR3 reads CASSLQWTDYNSPLHF. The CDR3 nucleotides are TGCGCCAGCAGCTTACAATGGACTGACTATAATTCACCCCTCCACTTT. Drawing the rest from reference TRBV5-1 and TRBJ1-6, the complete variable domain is KAGVTQTPRYLIKTRGQQVTLSCSPISGHRSVSWYQQTPGQGLQFLFEYFSETQRNKGNFPGRFSGRQFSNSRSEMNVSTLELGDSALYLCASSLQWTDYNSPLHFGNGTRLTVT.

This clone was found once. DNA for the CDR3: TGTGCCAGCAGTGCGCAGGACAGCTCGAATTCACCCCTCCACTTT. Protein sequence: CASSAQDSSNSPLHF. This chain joins TRBV28 and TRBJ1-6; maybe TRBD1 (6 bases). Trimming removed 5 bases from V and 7 bases from J, with 15 bases in between. From germline, CDR1 is MDHEN and CDR2 SYDVKM. This CDR3 is built from 15 residues.

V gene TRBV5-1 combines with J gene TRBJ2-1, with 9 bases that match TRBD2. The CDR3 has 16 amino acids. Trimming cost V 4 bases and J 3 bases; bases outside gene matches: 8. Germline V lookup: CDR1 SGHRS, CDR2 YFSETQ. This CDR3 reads CASSPLGAGGYNEQFF. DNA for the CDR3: TGCGCCAGCAGCCCGCTGGGAGCGGGGGGCTACAATGAGCAGTTCTTC.

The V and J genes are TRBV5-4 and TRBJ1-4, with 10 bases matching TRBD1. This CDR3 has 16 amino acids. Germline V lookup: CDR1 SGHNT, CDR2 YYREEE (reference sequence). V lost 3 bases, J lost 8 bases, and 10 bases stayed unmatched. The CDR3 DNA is TGTGCCAGCAGCTGGACTCCGGGACAGGGGCAGGAAAAACTGTTTTTT. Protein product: CASSWTPGQGQEKLFF.

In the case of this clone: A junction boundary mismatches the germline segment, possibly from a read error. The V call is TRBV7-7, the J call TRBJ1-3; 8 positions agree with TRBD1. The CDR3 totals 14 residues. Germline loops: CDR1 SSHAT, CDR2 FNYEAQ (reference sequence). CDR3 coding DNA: TGTGCTAGCAGCCCGGACAGGGTTGGAAACACCATATATTTT. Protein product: CASSPDRVGNTIYF.

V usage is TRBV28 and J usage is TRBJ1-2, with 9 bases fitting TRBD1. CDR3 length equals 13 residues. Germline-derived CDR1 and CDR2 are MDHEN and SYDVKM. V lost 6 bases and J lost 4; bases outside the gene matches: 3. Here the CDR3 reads CASSTTGGYGYTF. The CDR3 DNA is TGTGCCAGCAGCACGACAGGGGGCTATGGCTACACCTTC.

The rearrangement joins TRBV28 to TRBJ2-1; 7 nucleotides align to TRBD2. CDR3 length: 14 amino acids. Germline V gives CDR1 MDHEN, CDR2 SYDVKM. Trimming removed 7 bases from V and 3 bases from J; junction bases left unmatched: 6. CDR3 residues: CASKVSSGYNEQFF. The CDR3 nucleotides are TGTGCCAGCAAAGTATCTAGCGGCTACAATGAGCAGTTCTTC.

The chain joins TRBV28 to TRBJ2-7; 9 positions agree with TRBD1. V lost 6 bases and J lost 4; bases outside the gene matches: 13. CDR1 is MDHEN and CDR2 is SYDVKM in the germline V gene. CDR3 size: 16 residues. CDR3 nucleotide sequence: TGTGCCAGCAGGAGCGTCCGGGACAGGGTACTATACGAGCAGTACTTC. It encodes CASRSVRDRVLYEQYF. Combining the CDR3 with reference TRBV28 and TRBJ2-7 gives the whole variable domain DVKVTQSSRYLVKRTGEKVFLECVQDMDHENMFWYRQDPGLGLRLIYFSYDVKMKEKGDIPEGYSVSREKKERFSLILESASTNQTSMYLCASRSVRDRVLYEQYFGPGTRLTVT.

CDR3 region: CASTGGSGNSPLHF. In DNA, the CDR3 is TGTGCCAGTACCGGGGGGAGTGGTAATTCACCCCTCCACTTT. V gene TRBV19 combines with J gene TRBJ1-6; possible D gene TRBD1, 5 bases. V gave up 7 bases and J gave up 6 bases, with 13 bases separating them. Germline-derived CDR1 and CDR2 are LNHDA and SQIVND (reference sequence). The length of the CDR3 is 14 residues. The variable domain in full, completed from reference TRBV19 and TRBJ1-6, reads DGGITQSPKYLFRKEGQNVTLSCEQNLNHDAMYWYRQDPGQGLRLIYYSQIVNDFQKGDIAEGYSVSREKKESFPLTVTSAQKNPTAFYLCASTGGSGNSPLHFGNGTRLTVT.

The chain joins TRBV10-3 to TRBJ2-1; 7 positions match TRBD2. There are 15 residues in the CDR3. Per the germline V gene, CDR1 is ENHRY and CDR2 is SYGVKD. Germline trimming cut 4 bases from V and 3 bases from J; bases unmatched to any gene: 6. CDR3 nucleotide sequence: TGTGCCATCAGTGGGGGAGGGCTCAGCTACAATGAGCAGTTCTTC. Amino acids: CAISGGGLSYNEQFF.

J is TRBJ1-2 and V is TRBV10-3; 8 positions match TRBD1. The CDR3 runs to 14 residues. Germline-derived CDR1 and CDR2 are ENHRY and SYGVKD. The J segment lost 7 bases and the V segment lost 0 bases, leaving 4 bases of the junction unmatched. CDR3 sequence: CAISESAGGLGYTF. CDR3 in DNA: TGTGCCATCAGTGAGTCCGCAGGGGGCCTTGGCTACACCTTC.

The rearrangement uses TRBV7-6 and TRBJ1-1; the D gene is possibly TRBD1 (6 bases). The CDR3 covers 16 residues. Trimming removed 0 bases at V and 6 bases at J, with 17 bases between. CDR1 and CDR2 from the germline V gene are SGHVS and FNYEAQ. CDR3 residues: CASSLAVIGGSAEAFF. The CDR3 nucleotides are TGTGCCAGCAGCTTAGCGGTCATTGGGGGCTCGGCTGAAGCTTTCTTT.

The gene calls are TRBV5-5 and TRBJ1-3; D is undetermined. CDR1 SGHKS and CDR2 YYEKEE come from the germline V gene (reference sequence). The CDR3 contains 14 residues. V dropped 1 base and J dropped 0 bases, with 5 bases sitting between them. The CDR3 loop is CASSLSISGNTIYF. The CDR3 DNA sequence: TGTGCCAGCAGCTTGTCTATCTCTGGAAACACCATATATTTT.

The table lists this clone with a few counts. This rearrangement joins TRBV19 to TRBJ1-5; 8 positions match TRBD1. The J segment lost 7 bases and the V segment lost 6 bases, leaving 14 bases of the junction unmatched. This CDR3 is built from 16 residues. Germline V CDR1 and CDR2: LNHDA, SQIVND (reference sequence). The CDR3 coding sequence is TGTGCCAGTAGCCTCAATATACCCGGACAGGGACAGCCCCAGCATTTT. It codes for CASSLNIPGQGQPQHF.

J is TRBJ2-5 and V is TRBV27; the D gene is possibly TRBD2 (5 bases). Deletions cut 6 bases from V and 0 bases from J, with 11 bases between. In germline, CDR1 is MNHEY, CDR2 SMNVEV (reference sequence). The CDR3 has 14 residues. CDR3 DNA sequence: TGTGCCAGCAGAAGGACTCGACACCAAGAGACCCAGTACTTC. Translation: CASRRTRHQETQYF.

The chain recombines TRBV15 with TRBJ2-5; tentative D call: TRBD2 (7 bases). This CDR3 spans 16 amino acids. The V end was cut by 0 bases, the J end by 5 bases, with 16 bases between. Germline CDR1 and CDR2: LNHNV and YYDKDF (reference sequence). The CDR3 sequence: CATSRDGGAGAETQYF. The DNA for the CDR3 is TGTGCCACCAGCAGAGATGGGGGGGCGGGAGCGGAGACCCAGTACTTC.

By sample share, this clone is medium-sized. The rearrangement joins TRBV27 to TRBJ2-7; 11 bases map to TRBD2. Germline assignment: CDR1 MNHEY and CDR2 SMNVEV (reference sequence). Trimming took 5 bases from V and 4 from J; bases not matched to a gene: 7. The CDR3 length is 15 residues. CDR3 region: CASSLLAGARYEQYF. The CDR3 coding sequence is TGTGCCAGCAGTCTACTAGCGGGAGCTCGGTACGAGCAGTACTTC.

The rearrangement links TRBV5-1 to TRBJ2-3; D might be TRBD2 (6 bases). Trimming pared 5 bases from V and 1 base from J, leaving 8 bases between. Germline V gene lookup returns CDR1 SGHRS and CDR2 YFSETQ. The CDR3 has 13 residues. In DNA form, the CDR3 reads TGCGCCAGCAGGGGGACTGGCACAGATACGCAGTATTTT. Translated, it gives CASRGTGTDTQYF.

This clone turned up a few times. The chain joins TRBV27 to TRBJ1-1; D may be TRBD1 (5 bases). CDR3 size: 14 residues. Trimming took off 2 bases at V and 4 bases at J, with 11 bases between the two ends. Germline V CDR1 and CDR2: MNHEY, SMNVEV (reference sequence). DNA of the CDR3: TGTGCCAGCAGTTTAAAACAGGTGGGCACTGAAGCTTTCTTT. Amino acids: CASSLKQVGTEAFF.

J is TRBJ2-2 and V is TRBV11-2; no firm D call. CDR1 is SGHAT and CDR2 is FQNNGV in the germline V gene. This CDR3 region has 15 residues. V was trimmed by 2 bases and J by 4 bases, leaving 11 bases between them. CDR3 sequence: CASSLPSRSTGELFF. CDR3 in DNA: TGTGCCAGCAGCTTACCGTCCCGGAGCACCGGGGAGCTGTTTTTT.